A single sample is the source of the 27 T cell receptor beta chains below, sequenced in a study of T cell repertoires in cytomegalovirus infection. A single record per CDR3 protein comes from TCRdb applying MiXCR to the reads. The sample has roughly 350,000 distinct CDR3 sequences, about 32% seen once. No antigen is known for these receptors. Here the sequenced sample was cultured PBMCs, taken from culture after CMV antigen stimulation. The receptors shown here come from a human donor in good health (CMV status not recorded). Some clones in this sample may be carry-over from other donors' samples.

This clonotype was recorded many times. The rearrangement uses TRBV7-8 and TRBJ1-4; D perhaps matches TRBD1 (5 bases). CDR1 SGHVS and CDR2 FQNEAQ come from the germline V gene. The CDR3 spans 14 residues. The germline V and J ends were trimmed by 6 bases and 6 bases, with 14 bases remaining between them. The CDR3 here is CASRRGVGDEKLFF. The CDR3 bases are TGTGCCAGCAGGCGAGGGGTCGGCGATGAAAAACTGTTTTTT.

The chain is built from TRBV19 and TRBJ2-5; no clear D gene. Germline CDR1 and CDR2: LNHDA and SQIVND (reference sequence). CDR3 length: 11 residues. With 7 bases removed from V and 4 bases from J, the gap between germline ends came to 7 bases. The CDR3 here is CASMFRETQYF. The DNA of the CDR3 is TGTGCCAGTATGTTCCGAGAGACCCAGTACTTC.

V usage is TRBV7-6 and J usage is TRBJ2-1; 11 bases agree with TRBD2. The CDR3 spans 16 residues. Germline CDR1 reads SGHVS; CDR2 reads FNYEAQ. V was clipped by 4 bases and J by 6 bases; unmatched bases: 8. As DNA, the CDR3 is TGTGCCAGCAGCTGCCCGGGACTAGCGGCGATCAATGAGCAGTTCTTC. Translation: CASSCPGLAAINEQFF.

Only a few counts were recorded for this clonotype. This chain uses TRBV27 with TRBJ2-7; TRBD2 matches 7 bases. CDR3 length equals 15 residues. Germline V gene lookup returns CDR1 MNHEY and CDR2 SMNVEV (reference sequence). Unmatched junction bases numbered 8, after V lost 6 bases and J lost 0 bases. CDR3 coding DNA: TGTGCCAGCAGCACCTCGCTAGCGGACTCCTACGAGCAGTACTTC. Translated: CASSTSLADSYEQYF.

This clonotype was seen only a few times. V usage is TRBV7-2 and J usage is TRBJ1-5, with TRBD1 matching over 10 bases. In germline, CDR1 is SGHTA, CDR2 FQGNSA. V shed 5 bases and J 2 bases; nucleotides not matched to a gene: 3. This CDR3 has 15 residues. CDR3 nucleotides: TGTGCCAGCAGCGAGACAGGGGGCGGCAATCAGCCCCAGCATTTT. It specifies CASSETGGGNQPQHF.

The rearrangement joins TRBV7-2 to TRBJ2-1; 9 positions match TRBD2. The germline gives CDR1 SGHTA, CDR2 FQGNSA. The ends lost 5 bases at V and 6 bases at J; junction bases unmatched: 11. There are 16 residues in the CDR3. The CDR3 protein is CASSPFLAGAGNEQFF. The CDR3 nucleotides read TGTGCCAGCAGCCCTTTTTTAGCGGGAGCGGGCAATGAGCAGTTCTTC.

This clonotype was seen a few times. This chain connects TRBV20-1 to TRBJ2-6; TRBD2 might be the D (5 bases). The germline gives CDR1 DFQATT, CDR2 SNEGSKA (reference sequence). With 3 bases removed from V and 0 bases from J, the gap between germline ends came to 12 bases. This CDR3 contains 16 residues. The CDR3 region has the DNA TGCAGTGCTAGTCACCCTACTAGCTCTGGGGCCAACGTCCTGACTTTC. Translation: CSASHPTSSGANVLTF.

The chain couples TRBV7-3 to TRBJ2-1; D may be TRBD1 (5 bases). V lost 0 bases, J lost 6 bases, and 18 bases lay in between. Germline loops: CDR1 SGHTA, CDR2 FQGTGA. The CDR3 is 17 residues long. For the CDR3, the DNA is TGTGCCAGCAGCTTAACGGATCAGGGCCGCACCTGCAATGAGCAGTTCTTC. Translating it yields CASSLTDQGRTCNEQFF.

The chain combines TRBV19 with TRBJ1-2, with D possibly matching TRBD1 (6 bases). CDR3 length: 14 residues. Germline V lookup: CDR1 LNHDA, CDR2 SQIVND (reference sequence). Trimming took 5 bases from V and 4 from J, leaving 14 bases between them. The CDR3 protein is CASSDRRLAYGYTF. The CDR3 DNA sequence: TGTGCCAGTAGTGACAGGCGTCTCGCCTATGGCTACACCTTC.

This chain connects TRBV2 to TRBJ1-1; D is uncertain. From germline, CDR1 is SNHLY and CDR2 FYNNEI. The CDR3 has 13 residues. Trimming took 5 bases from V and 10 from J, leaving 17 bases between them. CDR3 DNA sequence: TGTGCCAGCAGTTCTAGGGTGTGGGCATCAGCTTTCTTT. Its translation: CASSSRVWASAFF.

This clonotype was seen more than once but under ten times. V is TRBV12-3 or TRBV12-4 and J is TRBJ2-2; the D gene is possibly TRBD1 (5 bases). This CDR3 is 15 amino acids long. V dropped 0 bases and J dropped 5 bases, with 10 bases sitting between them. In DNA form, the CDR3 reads TGTGCCAGCAGTTTAGCGCAGGGAAGGACCGGGGAGCTGTTTTTT. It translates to CASSLAQGRTGELFF.

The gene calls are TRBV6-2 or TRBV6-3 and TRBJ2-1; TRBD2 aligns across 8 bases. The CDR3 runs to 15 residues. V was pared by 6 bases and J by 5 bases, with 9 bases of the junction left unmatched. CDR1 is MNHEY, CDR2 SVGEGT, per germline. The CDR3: CASRSPGLGDNEQFF. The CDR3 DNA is TGTGCCAGCAGATCCCCGGGACTAGGGGACAATGAGCAGTTCTTC.

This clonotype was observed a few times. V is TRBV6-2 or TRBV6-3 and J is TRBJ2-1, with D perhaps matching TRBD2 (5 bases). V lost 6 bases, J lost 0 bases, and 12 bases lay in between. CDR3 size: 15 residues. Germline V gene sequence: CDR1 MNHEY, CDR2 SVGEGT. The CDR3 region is CASSMDFSSYNEQFF. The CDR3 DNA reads TGTGCCAGCAGCATGGACTTCAGCTCCTACAATGAGCAGTTCTTC.

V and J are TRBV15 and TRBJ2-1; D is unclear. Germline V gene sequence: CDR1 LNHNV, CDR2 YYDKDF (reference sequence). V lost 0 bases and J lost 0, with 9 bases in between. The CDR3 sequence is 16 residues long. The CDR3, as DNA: TGTGCCACCAGCAGAGATTTTGAACACTCCTACAATGAGCAGTTCTTC. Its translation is CATSRDFEHSYNEQFF.

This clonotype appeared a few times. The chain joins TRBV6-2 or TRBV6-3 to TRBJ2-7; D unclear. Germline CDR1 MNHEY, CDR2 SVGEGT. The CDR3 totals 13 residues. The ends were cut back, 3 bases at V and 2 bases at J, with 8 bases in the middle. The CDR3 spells CASSYGVAYEQYF. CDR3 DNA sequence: TGTGCCAGCAGTTATGGTGTCGCCTACGAGCAGTACTTC.

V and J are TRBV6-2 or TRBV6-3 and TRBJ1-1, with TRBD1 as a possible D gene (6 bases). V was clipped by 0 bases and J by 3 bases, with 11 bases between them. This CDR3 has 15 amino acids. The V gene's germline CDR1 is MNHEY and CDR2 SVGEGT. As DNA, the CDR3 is TGTGCCAGCAGTTACTCGGGGGCGCCGGACACTGAAGCTTTCTTT. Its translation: CASSYSGAPDTEAFF.

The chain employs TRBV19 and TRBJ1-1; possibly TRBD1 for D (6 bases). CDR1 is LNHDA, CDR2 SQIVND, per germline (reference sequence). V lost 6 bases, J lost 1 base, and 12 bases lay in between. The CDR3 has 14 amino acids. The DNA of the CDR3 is TGTGCCAGTAGCCACAGGGAAGGGAACACTGAAGCTTTCTTT. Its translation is CASSHREGNTEAFF.

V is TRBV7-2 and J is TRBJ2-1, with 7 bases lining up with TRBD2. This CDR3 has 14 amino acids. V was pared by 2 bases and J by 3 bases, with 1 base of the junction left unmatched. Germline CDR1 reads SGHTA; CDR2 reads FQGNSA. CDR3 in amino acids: CASSLTSDYNEQFF. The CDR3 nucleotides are TGTGCCAGCAGCTTAACTAGCGACTACAATGAGCAGTTCTTC. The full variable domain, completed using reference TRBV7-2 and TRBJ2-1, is GAGVSQSPSNKVTEKGKDVELRCDPISGHTALYWYRQSLGQGLEFLIYFQGNSAPDKSGLPSDRFSAERTGGSVSTLTIQRTQQEDSAVYLCASSLTSDYNEQFFGPGTRLTVL.

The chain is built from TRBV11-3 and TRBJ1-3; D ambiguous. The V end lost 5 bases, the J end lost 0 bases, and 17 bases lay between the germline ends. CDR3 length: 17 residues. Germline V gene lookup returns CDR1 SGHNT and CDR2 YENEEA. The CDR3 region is CASSPGAPGFSGNTIYF. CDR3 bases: TGTGCCAGCAGCCCCGGAGCTCCCGGCTTCTCTGGAAACACCATATATTTT.

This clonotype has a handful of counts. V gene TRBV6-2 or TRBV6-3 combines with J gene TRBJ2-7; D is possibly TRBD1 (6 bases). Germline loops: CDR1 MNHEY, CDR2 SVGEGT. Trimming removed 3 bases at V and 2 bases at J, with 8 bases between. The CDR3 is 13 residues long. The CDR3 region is CASSYGGPYEQYV. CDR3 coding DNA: TGTGCCAGCAGTTATGGGGGCCCCTACGAGCAGTACGTC.

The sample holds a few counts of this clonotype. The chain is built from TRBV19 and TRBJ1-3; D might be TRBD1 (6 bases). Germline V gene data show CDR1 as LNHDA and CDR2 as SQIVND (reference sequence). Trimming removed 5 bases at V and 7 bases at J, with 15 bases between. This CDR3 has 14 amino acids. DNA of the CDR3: TGTGCCAGTAGTTTCCGGACAGCGAGGAACACCATATATTTT. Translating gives CASSFRTARNTIYF.

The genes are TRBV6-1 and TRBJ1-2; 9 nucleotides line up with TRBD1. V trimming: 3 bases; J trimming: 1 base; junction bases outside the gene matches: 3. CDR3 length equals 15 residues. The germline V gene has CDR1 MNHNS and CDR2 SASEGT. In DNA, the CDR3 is TGTGCCAGCAGTGACGGGACAGGGATTAACTATGGCTACACCTTC. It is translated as CASSDGTGINYGYTF.

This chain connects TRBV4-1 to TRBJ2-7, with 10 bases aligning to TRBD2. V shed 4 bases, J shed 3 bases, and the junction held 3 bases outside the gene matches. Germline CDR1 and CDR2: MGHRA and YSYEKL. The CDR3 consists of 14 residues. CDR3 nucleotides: TGCGCCAGCAGCCTGAGCGGGAGGGTCTACGAGCAGTACTTC. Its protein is CASSLSGRVYEQYF.

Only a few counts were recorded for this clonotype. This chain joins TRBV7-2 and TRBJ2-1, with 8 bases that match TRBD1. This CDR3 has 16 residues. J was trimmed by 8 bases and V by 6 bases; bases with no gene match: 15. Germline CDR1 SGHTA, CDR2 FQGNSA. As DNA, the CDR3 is TGTGCCAGCAGAGATCAGGGGGCACCAAACCCCCATGAGCAGTTCTTC. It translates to CASRDQGAPNPHEQFF.

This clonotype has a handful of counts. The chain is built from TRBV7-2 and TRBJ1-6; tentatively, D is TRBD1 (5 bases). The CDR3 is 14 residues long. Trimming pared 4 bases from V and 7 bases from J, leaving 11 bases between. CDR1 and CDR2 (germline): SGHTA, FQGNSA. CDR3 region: CASSSAGFNSPLHF. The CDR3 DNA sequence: TGTGCCAGCAGCTCTGCAGGGTTCAATTCACCCCTCCACTTT.

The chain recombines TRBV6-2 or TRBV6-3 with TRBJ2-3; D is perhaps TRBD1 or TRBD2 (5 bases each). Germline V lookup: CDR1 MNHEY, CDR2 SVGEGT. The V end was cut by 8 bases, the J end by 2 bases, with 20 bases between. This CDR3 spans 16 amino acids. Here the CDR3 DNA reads TGTGCCAGCCTCGGCCCCGGGGCCGGGCTCACAGATACGCAGTATTTT. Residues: CASLGPGAGLTDTQYF.

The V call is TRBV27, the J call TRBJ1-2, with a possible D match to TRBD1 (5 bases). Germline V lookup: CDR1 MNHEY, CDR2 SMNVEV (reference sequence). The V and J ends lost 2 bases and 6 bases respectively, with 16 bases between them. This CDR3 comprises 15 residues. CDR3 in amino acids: CASSLLGRETNGYTF. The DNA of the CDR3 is TGTGCCAGCAGTTTACTTGGCAGGGAAACTAATGGCTACACCTTC.